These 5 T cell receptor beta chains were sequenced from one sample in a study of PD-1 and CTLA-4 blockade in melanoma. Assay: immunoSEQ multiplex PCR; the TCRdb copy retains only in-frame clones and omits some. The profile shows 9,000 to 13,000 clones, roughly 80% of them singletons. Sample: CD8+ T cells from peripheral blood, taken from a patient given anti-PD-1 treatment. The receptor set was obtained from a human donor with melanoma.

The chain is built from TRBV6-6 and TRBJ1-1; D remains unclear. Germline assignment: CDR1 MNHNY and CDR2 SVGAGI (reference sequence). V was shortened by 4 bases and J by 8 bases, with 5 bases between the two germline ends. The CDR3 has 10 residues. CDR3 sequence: CASSFSEAFF. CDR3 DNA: TGTGCCAGCAGTTTTTCAGAAGCTTTCTTT.

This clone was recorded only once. The CDR3 sequence: CASSIFGVVGYNEQFF. CDR3 DNA: TGTGCCAGTAGTATATTCGGGGTTGTAGGCTACAATGAGCAGTTCTTC. The gene calls are TRBV19 and TRBJ2-1, with D perhaps matching TRBD2 (5 bases). This CDR3 is built from 16 residues. Trimming removed 2 bases at V and 3 bases at J, with 14 bases between. Germline V gene sequence: CDR1 LNHDA, CDR2 SQIVND (reference sequence).

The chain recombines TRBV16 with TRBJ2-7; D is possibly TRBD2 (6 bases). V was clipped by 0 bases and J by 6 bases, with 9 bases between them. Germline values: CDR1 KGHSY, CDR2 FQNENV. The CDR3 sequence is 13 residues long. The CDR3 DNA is TGTGCCAGCAGCCAATCAATCGGGGGCGAGCAGTACTTC. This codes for CASSQSIGGEQYF.

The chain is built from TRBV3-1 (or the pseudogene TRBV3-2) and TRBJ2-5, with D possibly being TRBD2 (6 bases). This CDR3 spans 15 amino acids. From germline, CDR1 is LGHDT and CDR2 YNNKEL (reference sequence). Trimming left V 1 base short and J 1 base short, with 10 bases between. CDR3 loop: CASSQGGGIQETQYF. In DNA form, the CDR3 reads TGTGCCAGCAGCCAAGGTGGGGGGATCCAAGAGACCCAGTACTTC.

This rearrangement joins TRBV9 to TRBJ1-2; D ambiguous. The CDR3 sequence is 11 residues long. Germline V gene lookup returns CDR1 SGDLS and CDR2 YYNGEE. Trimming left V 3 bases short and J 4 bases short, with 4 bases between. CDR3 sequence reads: CASSGTYGYTF. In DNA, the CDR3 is TGTGCCAGCAGCGGGACCTATGGCTACACCTTC.